The present T cell receptor beta chain was sequenced within a study of T cell responses to AZD1222 COVID-19 vaccine (dated by TCRdb to 2020 to 2023). Study-wide context: AZD1222 recipients with second doses at about 4 weeks or about 12 weeks were pooled, because spike-specific TCR depth and breadth did not differ between schedules. A total of about 240 trial participants underwent TCR sequencing, of whom 200 to 220 received two doses of AZD1222 and about 26 received two doses of the MenACWY control vaccine. Trial participants were enrolled by age into subgroups of 18-55, 56-69 and 70-plus years, and about 150, 27 and 61 TCR-sequenced participants, respectively, were included in these subgroups.

Per the publication, the time point label means: baseline before first vaccination. Vaccinee samples came from UK trials COV001 and COV002, including a single-blind randomized controlled phase 2/3 trial of AZD1222 (ChAdOx1 nCoV-19) in healthy adults. Trial participant PBMC samples were collected at day 0 and day 28 after the second dose for TCRbeta chain sequencing. V lost 0 bases and J lost 4 bases, and the count of bases not matched to a germline gene is 4. Including the terminal cysteine and phenylalanine, the CDR3 comprises 16 residues. The kept DNA is CDR3 alone, 48 bases in frame from the first base. CDR1 and CDR2, per the germline V gene, are LGHNA and YSLEER. The CDR3 regions of human TCRbeta chains were subjected to immunosequencing. Regarding the original processing steps: Repertoire TCRs were checked for matches against a reference library of SARS-CoV-2-specific TCRs that had been generated using the MIRA antigen-specificity platform. Breadth was defined as the fraction of unique TCRs that were SARS-CoV-2-associated. Depth was defined as the fraction of total T cells that were SARS-CoV-2-associated. Using the MIRA data, every spike-specific TCR was mapped to the spike region that the TCR reacted to and assigned to either a CD4 or a CD8 class. Log10-transformed breadth and depth values were compared by one-way ANOVA with Sidak's multiple comparisons tests. TCRdb holds this immuneACCESS table with in-frame rearrangements only. Some clones are missing; in checked studies, unresolved V genes explain under half, and the rest has no known cause. Clonal size and the V and J genes are those of that table, whereas D and trimming came from the DNA. In this sample the table shows 90,000 to 140,000 clones, around 76% of which occur a single time. 5% of the sample belongs to the ten largest clones.

The paper's findings and limits, for the study overall: The 56-69-year group was small, and its depth increase did not reach significance, likely because of low power. Because no samples from the day 14 peak response were available, repertoires could be characterized only after the peak T cell response. CD4 TCRs associated with the vaccine covered the entire spike protein, and the dominant responses were in regions 160-218 and 743-854. Participants were mostly white British, with more females than males. The authors suggested clonal diversity may have been underestimated. Conclusions about previously exposed vaccinees are limited because only 6 or 7 AZD1222 recipients were SARS-CoV-2 seropositive at baseline. Reportedly, almost half of the unique spike-specific TCRs recognized epitopes lying outside the regions that are mutated in the B.1.351 and B.1.1.7 variants. After two AZD1222 doses, both the breadth and the depth of spike-specific TCRs were significantly higher than at day 0 and than in MenACWY recipients.

Details on this clone: No antigen is known for it. Base-call qualities are not available, and no considerably larger clone is one nucleotide away.

This sequence was found in an adult in good health. The chain is assembled from TRBV4-3 and TRBJ2-3; TRBD2 aligns with 10 central bases. Here the sequenced sample was peripheral blood, taken on day 0 of AZD1222 vaccination. This receptor carries the CDR3 CASSQDPSGGADTQYF. The DNA sequence is TGCGCCAGCAGCCAAGATCCCAGCGGGGGGGCAGATACGCAGTATTTT.